This T cell receptor beta chain was sequenced for a study of blood T cell repertoires in COVID-19. Study summary: From the United States, Italy and Spain came samples of acute and convalescent COVID-19.

CDR3 length: 17 residues. The V segment lost 3 bases and the J segment 0 bases; nucleotides outside the gene matches: 8. Germline CDR1 reads SGHTA; CDR2 reads FQGNSA. Study processing details: Cell counts per sample came from amplifying reference gene primers. This table comes from immunoSEQ multiplex PCR, and its TCRdb copy is limited to in-frame clones, with some not included. V and J calls and clone size follow that table, whereas D and trimming were derived from the DNA. Among about 270,000 clones listed, 65% to 90% were seen once. The sequenced material came from peripheral blood. This rearrangement joins TRBV7-2 to TRBJ2-3; TRBD2 matches 8 bases. This TCR was recovered from a woman in her 70s with COVID-19, enrolled during active disease. The CDR3 reads CASSFPGSGVSTDTQYF. In DNA form, the CDR3 reads TGTGCCAGCAGCTTCCCGGGTAGCGGGGTTAGCACAGATACGCAGTATTTT.